Listed below are T cell receptor beta chains from one sample, sequenced in a study of radiotherapy plus CTLA-4 blockade in lung cancer. The data were produced by immunoSEQ multiplex PCR, yet TCRdb's version contains in-frame clones alone and is incomplete. This sample has approximately 82,000 clones, with approximately 80% found just once. Here the sequenced sample was peripheral blood, taken from a patient treated with radiotherapy plus ipilimumab. The receptor source for this set is a human donor with non-small cell lung cancer that progressed on radiotherapy plus ipilimumab. Both conserved end residues are part of each CDR3. A D gene is named only where the DNA matches it firmly. Size is stated for part of the rows, as once, few or many counts, or as a class when the clone is expanded.

.	.	TRBV6-1	TRBJ1-2	TGTGCCAGCAGTGTTAATGGGGGTAACTATGGCTACACCTTC	CASSVNGGNYGYTF
.	.	TRBV29-1	TRBJ2-7	TGCAGCGTTGGCTGGGAGGAAAACGAGCAGTACTTC	CSVGWEENEQYF
few	TRBD1	TRBV19	TRBJ1-1	TGTGCCAGTAGTATCGCCGGGACAGTGAACACTGAAGCTTTCTTT	CASSIAGTVNTEAFF
.	.	TRBV6-5	TRBJ2-1	TGTGCCAGCAGTTACACCTCCGGGAGAGTTTACAATGAGCAGTTCTTC	CASSYTSGRVYNEQFF
.	.	TRBV7-8	TRBJ2-7	TGTGCCAGCAGCTTAGGCACTGCCTACGAGCAGTACTTC	CASSLGTAYEQYF
once	.	TRBV5-1	TRBJ2-3	TGCGCCAGCAGCTTGGGGGAGAGAAAGTCAAGCACAGATACGCAGTATTTT	CASSLGERKSSTDTQYF
once	.	TRBV30	TRBJ1-1	TGTGCCTGGAGACACACCAACGGGATTACTGAAGCTTTCTTT	CAWRHTNGITEAFF
.	.	TRBV7-8	TRBJ2-7	TGTGCCAGCAGCGGGGGGAGCTTGGGCTACGAGCAGTACTTC	CASSGGSLGYEQYF
.	.	TRBV7-9	TRBJ1-6	TGTGCCAGCAGCTTAGACTGGGGTTCACCCCTCCACTTT	CASSLDWGSPLHF
.	.	TRBV19	TRBJ1-2	TGTGCCAGTAGTAGAGGGACATTGAACTATGGCTACACCTTC	CASSRGTLNYGYTF
.	TRBD2	TRBV5-1	TRBJ2-1	TGCGCCAGCAGCCCGCTAACGGGACTAGCGGGGGGAAATGAGCAGTTCTTC	CASSPLTGLAGGNEQFF
few	TRBD1	TRBV30	TRBJ1-4	TGTGCCTGGAAGGGACAGGGGGTTGAAAAACTGTTTTTT	CAWKGQGVEKLFF
.	.	TRBV5-4	TRBJ1-1	TGTGCCAGCAGCCCGAGCCCAGGGTTACTGAACACTGAAGCTTTCTTT	CASSPSPGLLNTEAFF
.	.	TRBV29-1	TRBJ1-2	TGCAGCGTTGAAGATCCGGGAAGGCCCTATGGCTACACCTTC	CSVEDPGRPYGYTF
.	.	TRBV6-6	TRBJ1-4	TGTGCCAGCAGCCCCAAGGGGCGGGGGGCTGGAAAACTGTTTTTT	CASSPKGRGAGKLFF
.	.	TRBV28	TRBJ1-2	TGTGCCAGCAGTCTCGGGAGGGGCTATGGCTACACCTTC	CASSLGRGYGYTF
.	TRBD1	TRBV7-8	TRBJ1-1	TGTGCCAGCAGCTGGGGACAGCGGGGGGCTGAAGCTTTCTTT	CASSWGQRGAEAFF
.	.	TRBV6-5	TRBJ2-5	TGTGCCAGCAGTTACTCGAAATCAGGGTATCGAGAGACCCAGTACTTC	CASSYSKSGYRETQYF
.	TRBD1	TRBV7-9	TRBJ1-3	TGTGCCAGCAGCCTACAGGGGGTTACTGGAAACACCATATATTTT	CASSLQGVTGNTIYF
few	.	TRBV29-1	TRBJ2-1	TGCAGCGTTCCCAGGGGTGCCCAGCAGTTCTTC	CSVPRGAQQFF
few	TRBD2	TRBV5-4	TRBJ2-5	TGTGCCAGCAGCGGGGGGGGAGAAGAGACCCAGTACTTC	CASSGGGEETQYF
.	TRBD1	TRBV5-6	TRBJ2-4	TGTGCCAGCAGCACCGGGACAGGGGGGAACATTCAGTACTTC	CASSTGTGGNIQYF
.	TRBD2	TRBV7-2	TRBJ2-5	TGTGCCAGCAGCCCCCAAACGGGGGGGGGAGAGACCCAGTACTTC	CASSPQTGGGETQYF
.	.	TRBV18	TRBJ1-3	TGTGCCAGCTCACCACCGGGGCAGTACGGTTCTGGAAACACCATATATTTT	CASSPPGQYGSGNTIYF
.	.	TRBV5-1	TRBJ2-6	TGCGCCAGCAGCTTGGAAGGGTGGCCCGGGGCCAACGTCCTGACTTTC	CASSLEGWPGANVLTF
.	TRBD1	TRBV7-9	TRBJ1-1	TGTGCCAGCAGCTTAAGGACAGGGACCAGTCTAGAAGCTTTCTTT	CASSLRTGTSLEAFF